The present entry profiles one TCR beta chain with its context. The sample comes from a study of regulatory T cells in long-lasting Graves disease. This CDR3 is 18 amino acids long. Germline-derived CDR1 and CDR2 are SEHNR and FQNEAQ (reference sequence). Trimming took 3 bases from V and 8 from J, leaving 26 bases between them. Arm-PCR of CDR3 regions and iRepertoire HTBI primers were the basis on which TCR beta libraries were built. In the study's own analysis: The identification of 62 TRBV and roughly 14 TRBJ segments was made across samples. TCRdb reanalysed the multiplex PCR reads using MiXCR and keeps one entry per CDR3 protein. The V and J calls were determined by TCRdb, not by the authors. This sample carries fewer than 650,000 distinct CDR3 sequences, 15% to 20% of them seen once, and the ten largest clones take 15% to 20%. Time point denoted: newly diagnosed GD, antithyroid drugs for less than 3 months. The authors made the TCR library using RNA they extracted from PBMCs.

These data were also reused for a study on T cells in Graves' hyperthyroidism and ophthalmopathy. According to that study: The authors deemed Graves' hyperthyroidism stable absent ophthalmopathy progression within 18 months. Ophthalmopathy prediction by the model preceded onset by a median roughly 6 months.

The sequence was obtained from a woman aged 25 to 45 with Graves disease. V gene TRBV7-9 combines with J gene TRBJ2-1; the D gene is possibly TRBD2 (6 bases). The sequenced sample was peripheral blood mononuclear cells (PBMCs), obtained at new diagnosis, from a patient treated with antithyroid drugs. The DNA for the CDR3 is TGTGCCAGCAGCTTTCGGGGTGGGAAGCTAGCGTCCTTCTATGAGCAGTTCTTC. Translation gives CASSFRGGKLASFYEQFF.